This T cell receptor beta chain is from a study of cytomegalovirus exposure and HLA in healthy donors. Study-wide results and caveats: The authors confirmed in vitro that a few CMV-associated chains were specific for CMV antigens. V- and J-gene trimming of TCR beta was linked (in a later analysis) to a missense DCLRE1C variant. Presence/absence analysis assumed near-uniform sequencing depth across donors.

Each donor was healthy, and each was a bone marrow donor. Notes on this clone: Its target is unknown.

A multiplex PCR was run with 60 Vbeta primers and 13 Jbeta primers. TCRdb keeps only in-frame clones here, not all; method: immunoSEQ multiplex PCR. The sample has 100,000 to 150,000 clones, about 76% seen once. The TCR originated in a young man in good health and CMV-seronegative. Sequencing was carried out using PBMCs.

The CDR3, as DNA: TGTGCCAGCAGCTTGGAGGTAGGGGGAGATACGCAGTATTTT. As protein: CASSLEVGGDTQYF. The chain carries TRBV5-5 and TRBJ2-3, with D possibly matching TRBD1 (6 bases). V gave up 0 bases and J gave up 5 bases, with 10 bases separating them. CDR1 is SGHKS, CDR2 YYEKEE, per germline (reference sequence). The CDR3 sequence is 14 residues long.